This T cell receptor beta chain was captured by sequencing in a study of T cells in Graves' hyperthyroidism and ophthalmopathy. On the study more broadly: Upon initial diagnosis and before any treatment, peripheral blood was collected.

Regions amplified from RNA transcripts were the TCR beta CDR3 regions. First-round RT-PCR with HTBI primers amplified the TCR CDR3 region. TCRdb re-derived calls from the multiplex PCR reads in MiXCR, one entry per CDR3 protein. The top ten clones hold 3% to 4% of a sample with 350,000 to 400,000 distinct CDR3 sequences, roughly 19% of them seen once. General study results and limits: Ophthalmopathy could be told apart from stable hyperthyroidism with a 13 V-J model. Within blood appeared most thyroid clonotypes that had expanded above 0.001.

This clonotype was recorded at least ten times. What it recognizes is unknown. The clonotype comes from a woman aged 18-30 years with Graves' hyperthyroidism. The sequencing sample was made of blood.

CDR3 in DNA: TGTGCCAGCAGCTCAGCTTACGACGAGCAGTACTTC. This translates into CASSSAYDEQYF. This chain links TRBV7-9 with TRBJ2-7, with no clear D. The CDR3 loop spans 12 amino acids. Germline V gene data show CDR1 as SEHNR and CDR2 as FQNEAQ (reference sequence). V was pared by 4 bases and J by 5 bases, with 9 bases between.